The sequence of this TCR beta chain was determined in a study of blood T cell repertoires in COVID-19. Profiled with immunoSEQ multiplex PCR; TCRdb holds only in-frame clones, not every one. The sample carries a few hundred thousand clones, approximately 90% recorded once. Germline CDR1 SGHDT, CDR2 YYEEEE. J gave up 8 bases and V 4 bases, and 10 bases lay outside the gene matches. The CDR3 length is 15 residues. The sample taken for sequencing was PBMCs or T cells enriched from blood (not recorded which). This TCR was recovered from a woman between 18 and 29 years old who had recovered from COVID-19. The rearrangement uses TRBV5-6 and TRBJ1-4, with 8 bases that match TRBD1. The CDR3 loop is CASSHQDRVDEKLFF. CDR3 DNA: TGTGCCAGCAGCCACCAGGACAGGGTAGACGAAAAACTGTTTTTT. The variable domain in full, with the rest retrieved from reference TRBV5-6 and TRBJ1-4, is DAGVTQSPTHLIKTRGQQVTLRCSPKSGHDTVSWYQQALGQGPQFIFQYYEEEERQRGNFPDRFSGHQFPNYSSELNVNALLLGDSALYLCASSHQDRVDEKLFFGSGTQLSVL.